The text below deals with one T cell receptor beta chain. Per the original data handling: By means of reference gene primer amplification, nucleated cell counts were estimated. The repertoire was sequenced with immunoSEQ multiplex PCR; TCRdb's copy has only in-frame clones and lacks some. V and J calls and clone size come straight from that table; D and trimming were deduced from the DNA. Altogether 130,000 or so clones are present, around 82% being singletons, with the ten largest covering 12%. This specimen comes from a study of blood T cell repertoires in COVID-19. On the study more broadly: Spain, Italy and the United States supplied samples that represented acute and convalescent COVID-19. The cDNA or gDNA used as material had been derived from T cells, B-cell-depleted T cells, or PBMCs.

V was trimmed by 0 bases and J by 5 bases, leaving 8 bases between them. The CDR3 has 13 residues. Germline-derived CDR1 and CDR2 are SGHRS and YFSETQ. This receptor was taken from a human donor in a cohort sampled during active COVID-19. This rearrangement joins TRBV5-1 to TRBJ2-5; D possibly corresponds to TRBD2 (5 bases). The sample was peripheral blood. CDR3 protein: CASSLATRETQYF. The CDR3 DNA reads TGCGCCAGCAGCTTGGCCACTAGGGAGACCCAGTACTTC.